A single sample gave rise to the 12 T cell receptor beta chains below, sequenced in a study of blood T cell repertoires in COVID-19. Here immunoSEQ multiplex PCR was the method, and the copy in TCRdb shows in-frame clones only, minus some. The sample yields 150,000 to 180,000 clones, nearly 80% seen once. What was sequenced was peripheral blood. These receptors originate from an elderly man with acute or convalescent COVID-19.

The rearrangement uses TRBV6-2 or TRBV6-3 and TRBJ2-1; no clear D gene. Germline V gives CDR1 MNHEY, CDR2 SVGEGT. This CDR3 has 12 amino acids. The V end was cut by 4 bases, the J end by 4 bases, with 5 bases between. CDR3 residues: CASSWQYNEQFF. The CDR3 nucleotides read TGTGCCAGCAGTTGGCAGTACAATGAGCAGTTCTTC.

This clone was detected once. This chain joins TRBV11-1 and TRBJ2-1; TRBD2 aligns across 10 bases. The CDR3 totals 16 residues. CDR1 is SGHAT and CDR2 is FQDESV in the germline V gene (reference sequence). V was clipped by 2 bases and J by 7 bases; unmatched bases: 8. The CDR3 reads CASSLRLSGGDNEQFF. The CDR3 DNA reads as TGTGCCAGCAGCTTAAGGCTGAGCGGGGGGGATAATGAGCAGTTCTTC.

The rearrangement links TRBV14 to TRBJ2-6; 11 bases line up with TRBD1. CDR1 and CDR2 from the germline V gene are SGHDN and FVKESK. The CDR3 totals 19 residues. Trimming at V came to 4 bases and at J to 2 bases, leaving 10 bases not matched to a gene. CDR3 in DNA: TGTGCCAGCAGCCCCCGGACAGGGGGCTGGACTGCTGGGGCCAACGTCCTGACTTTC. Its translation is CASSPRTGGWTAGANVLTF.

This clone was counted ten times or more. The rearrangement links TRBV6-5 to TRBJ2-7; TRBD1 matches at 7 bases. The germline V gene encodes CDR1 MNHEY and CDR2 SVGAGI. This CDR3 is built from 13 residues. Trimming took 10 bases from V and 5 from J; bases not matched to a gene: 11. The CDR3 here is CATKSPGTDEQYV. The DNA of the CDR3 is TGTGCCACCAAATCGCCCGGGACAGACGAGCAGTACGTC.

To note about this clone: In the same sample, other DNA sequences code for this CDR3. The gene calls are TRBV18 and TRBJ2-5; 7 nucleotides align to TRBD2. The CDR3 is made up of 15 amino acids. From germline, CDR1 is KGHSH and CDR2 LQKENI. V lost 2 bases, J lost 0 bases, and 3 bases stayed unmatched. CDR3 residues: CASSPNLADQETQYF. The DNA for the CDR3 is TGTGCCAGCTCACCAAATCTAGCGGACCAAGAGACCCAGTACTTC. Based on the CDR3 plus reference TRBV18 and TRBJ2-5, the full variable domain is NAGVMQNPRHLVRRRGQEARLRCSPMKGHSHVYWYRQLPEEGLKFMVYLQKENIIDESGMPKERFSAEFPKEGPSILRIQQVVRGDSAAYFCASSPNLADQETQYFGPGTRLLVL.

The chain carries TRBV6-5 and TRBJ2-7, with D possibly being TRBD2 (6 bases). V was pared by 2 bases and J by 4 bases, with 15 bases between. The CDR3 covers 15 residues. Germline CDR1 and CDR2: MNHEY and SVGAGI. The CDR3 is CASSYAIGSEYEQYF. CDR3 DNA: TGTGCCAGCAGTTACGCGATCGGGAGCGAATACGAGCAGTACTTC.

The chain carries TRBV29-1 and TRBJ2-3, with 13 bases that match TRBD2. From germline, CDR1 is SQVTM and CDR2 ANQGSEA. This CDR3 is 13 amino acids long. V gave up 6 bases and J gave up 9 bases; unmatched junction bases: 6. DNA of the CDR3: TGCAGCGTCCGGGGACTAGCGGGACCAACGCAGTATTTT. Translated, it gives CSVRGLAGPTQYF.

The V gene is TRBV5-4, the J gene TRBJ2-3, with TRBD2 identical over 8 bases. Germline V gene data show CDR1 as SGHNT and CDR2 as YYREEE (reference sequence). V trimming: 4 bases; J trimming: 1 base; junction bases outside the gene matches: 8. This CDR3 has 16 amino acids. CDR3 bases: TGTGCCAGCAGCCTAGGGGTCGGGGGGGGCACAGATACGCAGTATTTT. Translated, it gives CASSLGVGGGTDTQYF.

The genes are TRBV29-1 and TRBJ2-5, with 7 bases identical to TRBD2. Trimming removed 3 bases from V and 4 bases from J; junction bases left unmatched: 5. This CDR3 spans 13 amino acids. CDR1 SQVTM and CDR2 ANQGSEA come from the germline V gene. The CDR3 sequence is CSVDRVAGETQYF. The CDR3 DNA is TGCAGCGTTGATCGGGTAGCGGGAGAGACCCAGTACTTC.

This clone showed up just a few times. V and J are TRBV7-2 and TRBJ2-3, with a possible D match to TRBD2 (5 bases). From germline, CDR1 is SGHTA and CDR2 FQGNSA. V lost 5 bases and J 8 bases, leaving 26 bases between the germline ends. This CDR3 contains 17 residues. In DNA, the CDR3 is TGTGCCAGCAGCCGTGCTATGGGTAGCGCCGGAGAAGGTACGCAGTATTTT. Its protein is CASSRAMGSAGEGTQYF.

The V and J genes are TRBV19 and TRBJ1-1; D unclear. CDR1 and CDR2 from the germline V gene are LNHDA and SQIVND (reference sequence). The CDR3 extends over 10 amino acids. V was clipped by 5 bases and J by 11 bases, with 9 bases between them. CDR3 sequence: CASSRRLAFF. CDR3 DNA sequence: TGTGCCAGTAGTCGCCGGTTGGCTTTCTTT.

This clone was picked up a small number of times. V usage is TRBV2 and J usage is TRBJ1-5; 11 nucleotides line up with TRBD1. CDR1 and CDR2 (germline): SNHLY, FYNNEI. V was pared by 5 bases and J by 4 bases, with 4 bases of the junction left unmatched. The CDR3 is made up of 15 amino acids. This CDR3 is CASSPGTGGNQPQHF. DNA of the CDR3: TGTGCCAGCAGTCCCGGGACAGGGGGGAATCAGCCCCAGCATTTT. Supplemented by reference TRBV2 and TRBJ1-5, the full variable domain reads EPEVTQTPSHQVTQMGQEVILRCVPISNHLYFYWYRQILGQKVEFLVSFYNNEISEKSEIFDDQFSVERPDGSNFTLKIRSTKLEDSAMYFCASSPGTGGNQPQHFGDGTRLSIL.